This is a list of T cell receptor beta chains from one sample in a study of T cells in Graves' hyperthyroidism and ophthalmopathy. A single record per CDR3 protein comes from TCRdb applying MiXCR to the multiplex PCR reads. The sample shows nearly 600,000 distinct CDR3 sequences, approximately 14% of them seen only once. The specimen sequenced was blood. The source of these receptors is a woman in her 30s with Graves' hyperthyroidism that later progressed to Graves' ophthalmopathy. Each CDR3 is given without its conserved first and last residue. The D gene is left open where the match is weak.

j_call v_call d_call cdr3_aa
TRBJ2-7 TRBV14 TRBD2 ASSQNPLAGGRRSTYEQY
TRBJ2-1 TRBV27 TRBD2 ASTPKASGNEQF
TRBJ2-7 TRBV10-1 - ASSDGSLWEQY
TRBJ1-5 TRBV4-3 - ASSQDLGFGNQPQH
TRBJ2-2 TRBV10-2 TRBD2 ASSEGIAGYTGELF
TRBJ2-1 TRBV24-1 - ATSDPGTEQF
TRBJ1-1 TRBV20-1 - SASGGTEAF
TRBJ1-1 TRBV20-1 - SARDGQGGTEAF
TRBJ2-5 TRBV20-1 - SATSADGGPTAETQY
TRBJ2-7 TRBV25-1 TRBD1 ASSAGGLYEQY
TRBJ2-2 TRBV4-2 - ASSQHAGTGELF
TRBJ2-3 TRBV5-1 - ASSLVPAPDTQY
TRBJ2-5 TRBV3-1 - ASSQGSSGAQETQY
TRBJ2-7 TRBV20-1 TRBD1 SATTGGASYEQY
TRBJ2-3 TRBV7-2 TRBD2 ASRYTSGLTDTQY
TRBJ2-2 TRBV30 - AWSPTNGAGELF
TRBJ1-5 TRBV5-5 - ASTTGGGNQPQH
TRBJ1-3 TRBV25-1 - ASTGAYGNTIY
TRBJ2-3 TRBV27 - ASRPSGDTQY
TRBJ2-2 TRBV5-8 TRBD2 ASNDGLATNTGELF
TRBJ1-2 TRBV6-2/TRBV6-3 - ASSYSVPYQAAVNGYT
TRBJ1-3 TRBV14 - ASSQGQGVSGNTIY
TRBJ1-3 TRBV2 - ASSLFVATASGNTIY
TRBJ2-4 TRBV29-1 - SVEGSLGGKNIQY
TRBJ2-5 TRBV7-9 - TSSLAEGTQY
TRBJ2-1 TRBV5-1 - ASSLRGMGEQF
TRBJ1-5 TRBV4-1 - ASSQADSSNQPQH
TRBJ1-2 TRBV9 - ASSVNPDANYGYT
TRBJ2-3 TRBV5-1 - ASRIYTDTQY
TRBJ2-1 TRBV7-9 TRBD2 ASSLAAGVHEQF
TRBJ1-2 TRBV10-3 - AISAGANYGYT
TRBJ2-5 TRBV7-2 TRBD2 ASRSLARKETQY
TRBJ2-1 TRBV19 TRBD2 ASSKLAGEFYNEQF
TRBJ1-2 TRBV11-3 TRBD1 ASSSEGQGNYGYT
TRBJ1-1 TRBV6-1 - ASSLTGANTEAF
TRBJ2-3 TRBV7-9 TRBD2 ASSSSAGAPDTQY
TRBJ2-7 TRBV11-3 - ASIWARPYEQY
TRBJ2-2 TRBV4-2 - ASSQDRGTGELF
TRBJ2-1 TRBV30 TRBD2 AWSVQLAGAQEQF
TRBJ2-7 TRBV3-1 - ASSHSARFGEQY
TRBJ2-7 TRBV20-1 - SAYLTGNEQY
TRBJ1-1 TRBV5-1 - ASSLARQTNTEAF
TRBJ2-1 TRBV24-1 TRBD2 ATSRGVAGFNEQF
TRBJ1-2 TRBV6-1 - ASSRDGKARNGYT
TRBJ2-5 TRBV9 - ASSKTGTSQETQY
TRBJ1-4 TRBV19 - ASSRDWGNEKLF
TRBJ1-2 TRBV27 - ASTRMQGTGYT
TRBJ2-1 TRBV20-1 TRBD2 SARDEFRGLAGSLREQF
TRBJ2-3 TRBV18 - ASSRRDQADTQY
TRBJ2-1 TRBV19 - ASSIPSSVYNEQF
TRBJ2-7 TRBV7-8 TRBD2 ASSLGGLAELSYEQY
TRBJ2-2 TRBV27 - ASADSGELF
TRBJ1-1 TRBV12-3/TRBV12-4 - ASSLPVLEGAF
TRBJ2-2 TRBV5-6 TRBD1 ASSLMGQGGGELF
TRBJ1-2 TRBV28 - ASSSGDHPDGYT
TRBJ1-1 TRBV20-1 - SALRQGKSTEAF
TRBJ2-7 TRBV28 TRBD2 ASTVGGLASYEQY
TRBJ1-4 TRBV29-1 - SVEPLRGEKLF
TRBJ1-4 TRBV28 - ASSTSDWSEKLF